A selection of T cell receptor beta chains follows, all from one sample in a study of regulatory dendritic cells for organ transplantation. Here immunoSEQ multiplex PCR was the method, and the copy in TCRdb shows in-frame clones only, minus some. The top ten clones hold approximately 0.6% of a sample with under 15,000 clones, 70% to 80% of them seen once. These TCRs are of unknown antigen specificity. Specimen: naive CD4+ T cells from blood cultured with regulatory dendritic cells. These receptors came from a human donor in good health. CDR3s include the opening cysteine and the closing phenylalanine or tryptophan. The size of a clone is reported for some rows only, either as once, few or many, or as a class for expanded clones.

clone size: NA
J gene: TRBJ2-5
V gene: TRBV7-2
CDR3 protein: CASSPQGPGTQYF

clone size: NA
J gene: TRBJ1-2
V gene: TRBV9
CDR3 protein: CASSAGTGGAFGYTF

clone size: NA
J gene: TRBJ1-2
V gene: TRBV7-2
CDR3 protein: CASSLDRGHGYTF

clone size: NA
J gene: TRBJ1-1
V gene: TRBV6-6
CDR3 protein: CASTRPGLSTEAFF

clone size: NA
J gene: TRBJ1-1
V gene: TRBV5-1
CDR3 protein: CASSLLIQANTEAFF

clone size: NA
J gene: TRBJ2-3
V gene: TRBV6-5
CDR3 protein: CASVRGDTQYF

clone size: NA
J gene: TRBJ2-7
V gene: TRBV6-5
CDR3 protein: CASSPRDTSYEQYF

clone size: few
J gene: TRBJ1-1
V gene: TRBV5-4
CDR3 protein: CASSFGGLGNTEAFF

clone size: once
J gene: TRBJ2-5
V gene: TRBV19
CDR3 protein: CASSPTGGKETQYF

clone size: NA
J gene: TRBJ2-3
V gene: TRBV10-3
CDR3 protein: CAITPGGTDTQYF

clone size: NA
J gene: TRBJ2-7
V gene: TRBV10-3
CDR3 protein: CAISAGPVEQYF

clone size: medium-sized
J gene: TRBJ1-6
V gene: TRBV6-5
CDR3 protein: CASSTGIGTPLHF

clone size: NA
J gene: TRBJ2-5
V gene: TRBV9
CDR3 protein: CASSVEAGPWETQYF

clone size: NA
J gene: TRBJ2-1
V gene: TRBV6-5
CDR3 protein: CASSRYRSSYNEQFF

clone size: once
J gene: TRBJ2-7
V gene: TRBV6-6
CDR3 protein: CASSGNRDSSYEQYF

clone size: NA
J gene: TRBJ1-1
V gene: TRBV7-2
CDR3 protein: CASSLWRGPTEAFF

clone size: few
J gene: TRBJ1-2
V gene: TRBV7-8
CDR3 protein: CASSSRQAINYGYTF

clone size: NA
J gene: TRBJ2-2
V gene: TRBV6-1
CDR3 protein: CASSEQGYTGELFF

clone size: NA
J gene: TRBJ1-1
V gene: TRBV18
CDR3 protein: CASSPGNGAEAFF

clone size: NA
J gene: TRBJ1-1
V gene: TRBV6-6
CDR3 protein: CASIETGLWTEAFF

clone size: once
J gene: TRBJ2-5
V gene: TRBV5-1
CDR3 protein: CASSLSDRVYETQYF

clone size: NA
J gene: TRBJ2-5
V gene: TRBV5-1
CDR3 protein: CASSTLGTGGETQYF

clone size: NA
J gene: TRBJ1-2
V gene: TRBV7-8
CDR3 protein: CASSLRGVGTHGYTF

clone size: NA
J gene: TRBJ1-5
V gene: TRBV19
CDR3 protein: CASSLTDGLGDQPQHF

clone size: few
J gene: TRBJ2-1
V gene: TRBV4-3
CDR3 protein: CASSQDQTGWGHNNEQFF

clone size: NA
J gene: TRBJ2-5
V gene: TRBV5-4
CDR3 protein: CASSFLGTTQETQYF

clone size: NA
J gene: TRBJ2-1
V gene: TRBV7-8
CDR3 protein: CASSLFASGDYNEQFF

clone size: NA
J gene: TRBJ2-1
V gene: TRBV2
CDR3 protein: CASTPGQGNEQFF

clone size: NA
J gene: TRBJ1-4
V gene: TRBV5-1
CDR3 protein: CASTAGQGGEKLFF

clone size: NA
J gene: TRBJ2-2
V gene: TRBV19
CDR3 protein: CASRQDRGDTGELFF

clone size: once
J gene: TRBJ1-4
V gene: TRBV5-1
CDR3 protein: CASRGGASNEKLFF

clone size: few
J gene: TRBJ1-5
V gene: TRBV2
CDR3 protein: CASRGGGTFRNQPQHF

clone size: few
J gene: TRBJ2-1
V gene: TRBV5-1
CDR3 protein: CASSSSGGLYNEQFF

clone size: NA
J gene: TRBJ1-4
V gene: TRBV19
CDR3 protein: CASTPLGQGAATNEKLFF

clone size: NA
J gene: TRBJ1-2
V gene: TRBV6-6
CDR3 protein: CASSRQTGGRDGYTF

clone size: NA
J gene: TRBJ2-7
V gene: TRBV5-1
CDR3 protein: CASSLMTGTDEQYF

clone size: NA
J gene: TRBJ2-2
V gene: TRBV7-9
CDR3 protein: CASLGQGRLAGELFF

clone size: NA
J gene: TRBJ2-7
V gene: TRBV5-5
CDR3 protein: CASSIRELYEQYF

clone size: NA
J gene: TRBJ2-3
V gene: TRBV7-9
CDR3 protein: CASTLSATSTDTQYF

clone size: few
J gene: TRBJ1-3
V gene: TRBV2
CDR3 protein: CASSRQDLRGGNTIYF

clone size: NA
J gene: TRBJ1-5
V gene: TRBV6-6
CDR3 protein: CATGGANQPQHF

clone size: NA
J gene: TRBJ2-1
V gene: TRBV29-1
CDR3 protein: CSVEKGIAGGEAGQFF

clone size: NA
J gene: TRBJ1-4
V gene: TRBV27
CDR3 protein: CASGVVRTGVEKLFF

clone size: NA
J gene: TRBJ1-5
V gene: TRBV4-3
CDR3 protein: CASSQDDRDQPQHF

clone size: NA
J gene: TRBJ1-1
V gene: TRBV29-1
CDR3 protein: CSFHRRGRAFF

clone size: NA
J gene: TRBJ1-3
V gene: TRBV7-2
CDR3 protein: CASSLYGTGFSGNTIYF

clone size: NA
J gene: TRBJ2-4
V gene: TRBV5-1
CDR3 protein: CASSLDGQGIQYF

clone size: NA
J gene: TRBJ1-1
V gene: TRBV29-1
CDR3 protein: CSGSRGQGTEAFF

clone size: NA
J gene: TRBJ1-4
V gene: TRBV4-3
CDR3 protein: CASSQSYATNEKLFF

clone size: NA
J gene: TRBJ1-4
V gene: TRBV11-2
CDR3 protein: CASSLDQGRRLFF

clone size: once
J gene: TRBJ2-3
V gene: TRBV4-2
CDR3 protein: CASRVQGEDTQYF

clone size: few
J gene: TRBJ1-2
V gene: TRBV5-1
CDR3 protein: CASSTQGGDNYGYTF

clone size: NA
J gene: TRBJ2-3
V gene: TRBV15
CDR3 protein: CATSIQGAGDTQYF